These 22 T cell receptor beta chains came from one sample sequenced in a study of shared clonotypes between healthy human individuals. Data came from immunoSEQ multiplex PCR; TCRdb stores just in-frame clones and leaves some out. The top ten hold around 0.13% of the sample, which has a few million clones, approximately 96% seen once. The sample was naive CD4+ T cells sorted from blood. This sample's subset: CD45RA+ positively selected. These receptors were taken from a man between 18 and 35 years old in good health.

The rearrangement joins TRBV5-1 to TRBJ2-2, with TRBD1 as a possible D gene (5 bases). The length of the CDR3 is 15 residues. The ends were cut back, 0 bases at V and 7 bases at J, with 13 bases in the middle. Germline CDR1 is SGHRS and CDR2 is YFSETQ. CDR3 sequence reads: CASSLEPGSIGELFF. The CDR3 DNA is TGCGCCAGCAGCTTGGAGCCAGGGTCGATCGGGGAGCTGTTTTTT.

The chain has TRBV7-9 and TRBJ2-2; the D gene is possibly TRBD2 (5 bases). Deletions cut 5 bases from V and 6 bases from J, with 19 bases between. This CDR3 spans 16 amino acids. CDR1 is SEHNR, CDR2 FQNEAQ, per germline (reference sequence). CDR3 bases: TGTGCCAGCAGCCACCCCGGGGTACTAGGGCCCGGGGAGCTGTTTTTT. It codes for CASSHPGVLGPGELFF.

The rearrangement links TRBV2 to TRBJ1-1; possibly TRBD1 for D (6 bases). Germline CDR1 SNHLY, CDR2 FYNNEI. Trimming left V 7 bases short and J 3 bases short, with 15 bases between. The CDR3 totals 14 residues. The CDR3 reads CASIFSSGDTEAFF. Here the CDR3 DNA reads TGTGCCAGCATTTTTTCCTCAGGGGACACTGAAGCTTTCTTT.

The chain recombines TRBV7-8 with TRBJ2-6; D possibly corresponds to TRBD2 (5 bases). V lost 6 bases to trimming and J lost 2 bases, with 11 bases between them. The CDR3 runs to 15 residues. The germline V gene encodes CDR1 SGHVS and CDR2 FQNEAQ. In DNA, the CDR3 is TGTGCCAGCAGGAGATCGGGGACTGGGGCCAACGTCCTGACTTTC. Amino acid sequence: CASRRSGTGANVLTF.

The CDR3 DNA is TGCAGCGCCCGGGGACAGATGAACACTGAAGCTTTCTTT. Translating gives CSARGQMNTEAFF. The chain uses TRBV29-1 and TRBJ1-1; 7 bases align to TRBD1. CDR3 length: 13 amino acids. Per germline, CDR1 SQVTM and CDR2 ANQGSEA. The trim removed 7 bases at V and 0 bases at J, leaving 5 bases unmatched.

This clone was found a few times. The CDR3 reads CASSLLGETQYF. CDR3 in DNA: TGTGCCAGCAGCCTACTAGGGGAGACCCAGTACTTC. The V call is TRBV13, the J call TRBJ2-5; perhaps TRBD2 as D (5 bases). The CDR3 has 12 amino acids. The V gene's germline CDR1 is PRHDT and CDR2 FYEKMQ (reference sequence). The V end was cut by 5 bases, the J end by 5 bases, with 9 bases between.

This chain joins TRBV6-1 and TRBJ2-7; D perhaps matches TRBD1 (6 bases). V lost 6 bases and J lost 6, with 12 bases in between. The CDR3 is 12 amino acids. The germline V gene encodes CDR1 MNHNS and CDR2 SASEGT. CDR3 amino acids: CASRDSQVEQYF. The CDR3 DNA is TGTGCCAGCAGGGACAGTCAAGTCGAGCAGTACTTC.

This chain uses TRBV2 with TRBJ1-1; D is unclear. This CDR3 contains 12 residues. The germline V and J ends were trimmed by 7 bases and 2 bases, with 8 bases remaining between them. CDR1 is SNHLY and CDR2 is FYNNEI in the germline V gene. The DNA of the CDR3 is TGTGCCAGCAAGACGGCCAACACTGAAGCTTTCTTT. The encoded protein is CASKTANTEAFF.

J is TRBJ2-2 and V is TRBV19, with D hard to call. This CDR3 region has 13 residues. V lost 7 bases to trimming and J lost 3 bases, with 9 bases between them. Germline CDR1 reads LNHDA; CDR2 reads SQIVND (reference sequence). The DNA for the CDR3 is TGTGCCAGTAAGTCCACCTACACCGGGGAGCTGTTTTTT. Translated: CASKSTYTGELFF.

This sequence joins TRBV20-1 and TRBJ2-7, with D perhaps being TRBD1 or TRBD2 (6 bases each). Trimming removed 3 bases from V and 5 bases from J, with 8 bases in between. This CDR3 has 11 residues. Germline CDR1 and CDR2: DFQATT and SNEGSKA (reference sequence). CDR3 residues: CSASRGDEQYF. CDR3 nucleotides: TGCAGTGCTAGTAGGGGGGACGAGCAGTACTTC.

The chain recombines TRBV28 with TRBJ1-2; no definite D call. Germline lookup yields CDR1 MDHEN and CDR2 SYDVKM. There are 13 residues in the CDR3. Trimming removed 6 bases from V and 0 bases from J, with 8 bases in between. CDR3 amino acids: CASRQVTNYGYTF. The CDR3 nucleotides are TGTGCCAGCAGGCAGGTAACTAACTATGGCTACACCTTC.

The rearrangement links TRBV11-3 to TRBJ2-1; 8 bases map to TRBD2. Germline V CDR1 and CDR2: SGHNT, YENEEA. The CDR3 length is 17 residues. Germline trimming cut 4 bases from V and 9 bases from J; bases unmatched to any gene: 17. The CDR3 loop reads CASSSLPPGLVICEQFF. The DNA of the CDR3 is TGTGCCAGCAGCTCCCTTCCGCCGGGACTAGTAATTTGTGAGCAGTTCTTC. The entire variable domain, with the rest obtained from reference TRBV11-3 and TRBJ2-1, is as follows: EAGVVQSPRYKIIEKKQPVAFWCNPISGHNTLYWYLQNLGQGPELLIRYENEEAVDDSQLPKDRFSAERLKGVDSTLKIQPAELGDSAVYLCASSSLPPGLVICEQFFGPGTRLTVL.

Details on this clone: Other DNA sequences in the sample encode the same CDR3. This chain uses TRBV2 with TRBJ2-5, with D unresolved. The ends were cut back, 8 bases at V and 4 bases at J, with 5 bases in the middle. Germline loops: CDR1 SNHLY, CDR2 FYNNEI. CDR3 length equals 10 residues. In DNA form, the CDR3 reads TGTGCCAGCCGGGTAGAGACCCAGTACTTC. It yields the protein CASRVETQYF. Full variable domain (missing parts from reference TRBV2 and TRBJ2-5): EPEVTQTPSHQVTQMGQEVILRCVPISNHLYFYWYRQILGQKVEFLVSFYNNEISEKSEIFDDQFSVERPDGSNFTLKIRSTKLEDSAMYFCASRVETQYFGPGTRLLVL.

V usage is TRBV28 and J usage is TRBJ1-6; D is uncertain. V dropped 7 bases and J dropped 5 bases, with 12 bases sitting between them. Germline V gives CDR1 MDHEN, CDR2 SYDVKM. There are 14 residues in the CDR3. CDR3 amino acids: CASTLETNNSPLHF. CDR3 bases: TGTGCCAGCACCCTCGAGACGAATAATTCACCCCTCCACTTT.

The chain links TRBV10-3 to TRBJ1-4; no clear D. The CDR3 totals 13 residues. Trimming removed 7 bases at V and 6 bases at J, with 12 bases between. Germline lookup yields CDR1 ENHRY and CDR2 SYGVKD. This CDR3 reads CAITRSSDEKLFF. Here the CDR3 DNA reads TGTGCCATCACGAGGAGTTCGGATGAAAAACTGTTTTTT.

This rearrangement joins TRBV5-6 to TRBJ2-1, with 11 bases matching TRBD2. The J segment lost 4 bases and the V segment lost 4 bases, leaving 4 bases of the junction unmatched. Germline CDR1 and CDR2: SGHDT and YYEEEE. This CDR3 is built from 15 residues. The CDR3 DNA reads as TGTGCCAGCAGCGCGGGACTAGCGGAATACAATGAGCAGTTCTTC. Its protein is CASSAGLAEYNEQFF.

The chain uses TRBV7-8 and TRBJ2-2; the match to TRBD2 covers 7 bases. Germline loops: CDR1 SGHVS, CDR2 FQNEAQ. J gave up 6 bases and V 7 bases, and 11 bases lay outside the gene matches. There are 15 residues in the CDR3. Here the CDR3 reads CASTPRSGIAGELFF. DNA of the CDR3: TGTGCCAGCACCCCGCGGAGCGGGATCGCCGGGGAGCTGTTTTTT.

The V and J genes are TRBV30 and TRBJ2-3; tentative D call: TRBD1 (5 bases). V dropped 0 bases and J dropped 4 bases, with 14 bases sitting between them. This CDR3 is built from 15 residues. CDR1 and CDR2 from the germline V gene are GTSNPN and SVGIG (reference sequence). The CDR3 sequence is CAWSVRQLTADTQYF. Written as DNA, the CDR3 is TGTGCCTGGAGTGTACGACAGCTGACTGCAGATACGCAGTATTTT.

The J gene is TRBJ1-2, the V gene TRBV5-4, with a tentative D call TRBD1 (5 bases). V lost 0 bases and J 6 bases, leaving 9 bases between the germline ends. The CDR3 is 13 residues long. Germline V gives CDR1 SGHNT, CDR2 YYREEE (reference sequence). CDR3 coding DNA: TGTGCCAGCAGCTTGGAAACAGGCCATGGCTACACCTTC. Protein product: CASSLETGHGYTF.

Only a few counts were recorded for this clone. At the DNA level, this CDR3 is encoded by other sequences in the same sample as well. The V and J genes are TRBV9 and TRBJ1-1; no firm D call. Trimming removed 0 bases at V and 0 bases at J, with 3 bases between. The CDR3 has 13 residues. Germline lookup yields CDR1 SGDLS and CDR2 YYNGEE. In DNA form, the CDR3 reads TGTGCCAGCAGCGTAGAACTGAACACTGAAGCTTTCTTT. Residues: CASSVELNTEAFF.

Regarding this clone: The same CDR3 also results from other DNA sequences found in this sample. The rearrangement joins TRBV10-1 to TRBJ2-7, with D tentatively TRBD2 (5 bases). Germline V gene data show CDR1 as WNHNN and CDR2 as SYGVQD (reference sequence). This CDR3 comprises 13 residues. The V gene lost 2 bases and the J gene lost 2 bases, with 7 bases spanning the gap. In nucleotides, the CDR3 is TGCGCCAGCAGTGAGGCGGGCGCCTACGAGCAGTACTTC. This sequence encodes CASSEAGAYEQYF.

Only one count was recorded for this clone. The chain has TRBV5-1 and TRBJ2-2; D may be TRBD2 (6 bases). The germline CDR1 and CDR2 sequences are SGHRS and YFSETQ. The CDR3 length is 13 residues. V dropped 7 bases and J dropped 4 bases, with 11 bases sitting between them. CDR3: CASGTAGTGELFF. CDR3 sequence (DNA): TGCGCCAGCGGGACTGCCGGCACCGGGGAGCTGTTTTTT.